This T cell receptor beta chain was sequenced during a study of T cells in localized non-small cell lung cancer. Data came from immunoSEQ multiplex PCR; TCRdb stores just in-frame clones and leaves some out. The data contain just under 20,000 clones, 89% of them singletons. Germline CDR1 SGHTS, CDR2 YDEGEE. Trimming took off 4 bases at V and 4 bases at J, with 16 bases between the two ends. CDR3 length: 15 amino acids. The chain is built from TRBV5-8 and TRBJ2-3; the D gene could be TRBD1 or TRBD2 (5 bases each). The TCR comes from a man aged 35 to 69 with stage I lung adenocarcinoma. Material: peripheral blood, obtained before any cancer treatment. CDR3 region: CASSGGRIKADTQYF. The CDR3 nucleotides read TGTGCCAGCAGCGGGGGACGGATAAAGGCAGATACGCAGTATTTT.